The clone carrying this T cell receptor (beta chain) came up a few times. The record originates from a study of blood T cell repertoires in COVID-19. The germline V gene has CDR1 KGHSH and CDR2 LQKENI. V dropped 9 bases and J dropped 0 bases, with 14 bases sitting between them. This CDR3 spans 15 amino acids. The table came from immunoSEQ multiplex PCR; TCRdb's copy has only in-frame clones and leaves some out. Among around 400,000 clones listed, roughly nine tenths were seen once. The clonotype originates from a woman aged 25 to 39 who had recovered from COVID-19. The V call is TRBV18, the J call TRBJ2-2, with D maybe TRBD2 (6 bases). What was sequenced was PBMCs or T cells enriched from blood (not recorded which). The CDR3, as DNA: TGTGCCAGTCAAACCGGGACTTCGAACACCGGGGAGCTGTTTTTT. This gives the protein CASQTGTSNTGELFF. The variable domain in full, completed from reference TRBV18 and TRBJ2-2, reads NAGVMQNPRHLVRRRGQEARLRCSPMKGHSHVYWYRQLPEEGLKFMVYLQKENIIDESGMPKERFSAEFPKEGPSILRIQQVVRGDSAAYFCASQTGTSNTGELFFGEGSRLTVL.